A selection of T cell receptor beta chains follows, all from one sample in a study of blood T cells in healthy people across ages. Each CDR3 protein gets one entry after TCRdb re-called the 5' RACE reads with MiXCR. The repertoire holds fewer than 2,000,000 distinct CDR3 sequences, with almost 35% as singletons. The specimen was blood. Receptors originate from a woman aged 30 to 39 in good health. Both conserved end residues are part of each CDR3. The D gene is left open where the match is weak. Clone size appears in some rows only: once, few, many, or a class for an expanded clone.

j_call clone_size v_call d_call cdr3_nt cdr3_aa
TRBJ2-3 many TRBV28 NA TGTGCCAGCAGCTCGACTAGTGGCACAGATACGCAGTATTTT CASSSTSGTDTQYF
TRBJ2-1 few TRBV5-1 TRBD2 TGCGCCAGCAGCTCCGGGGGGGGCTCCTACAATGAGCAGTTCTTC CASSSGGGSYNEQFF
TRBJ2-3 many TRBV5-1 NA TGTGCCAGCAGTCTGACTGGACGGGACACAGATACGCAGTATTTT CASSLTGRDTDTQYF
TRBJ2-2 NA TRBV6-1 NA TGTGCCAGCAGTGAATATGGGACCGGGGAGCTGTTTTTT CASSEYGTGELFF
TRBJ2-3 few TRBV27 NA TGTGCCAGCACCCCGAGCCGCACAGATACGCAGTATTTT CASTPSRTDTQYF
TRBJ1-5 NA TRBV7-2 NA TGTGCCTCCGAGATTTCGGATCAGCCCCAGCATTTT CASEISDQPQHF
TRBJ2-7 few TRBV2 NA TGTGCCAGCAGTGTAGATATGTCCTACGAGCAGTACTTC CASSVDMSYEQYF
TRBJ2-5 NA TRBV5-1 NA TGCGCCAGCAGCCCAAACGCTGGGGCAAATGAGCAGTACTTC CASSPNAGANEQYF
TRBJ2-1 few TRBV4-1 NA TGCGCCAGCAGCACCCGGGTCTTTACTAATTACAATGAGCAGTTCTTC CASSTRVFTNYNEQFF
TRBJ2-5 few TRBV6-1 NA TGTGCCAGCAGTCGGCACCTAGCCCAAGAGACCCAGTACTTC CASSRHLAQETQYF
TRBJ2-7 NA TRBV20-1 NA TGCAGTGCTAGAGCCGGGAGTGGGTACGAGCAGTACTTC CSARAGSGYEQYF
TRBJ1-5 NA TRBV30 TRBD1 TGTGCCTTCGCTACGGGACAGAGAAATCAGCCCCAGCATTTT CAFATGQRNQPQHF
TRBJ2-7 many TRBV2 TRBD1 TGTGCCAGCAGTGTATACAGGGGTCCCTACGAGCAGTACTTC CASSVYRGPYEQYF
TRBJ2-7 NA TRBV30 NA TGTGCCTGGAACCAGGGGACCCACGAGCAGTACTTC CAWNQGTHEQYF
TRBJ2-7 NA TRBV5-6 NA TGTGCCAGCAGCCTCGGGGATCACTACGAGCAGTACTTC CASSLGDHYEQYF
TRBJ2-1 few TRBV3-1 TRBD2 TGTGCCAGCAGCCATCGGACTAGACATGAGCAGTTCTTC CASSHRTRHEQFF
TRBJ2-1 NA TRBV28 TRBD2 TGTGCCAGCCTGCCCGGGGGGATGGGGAATGAGCAGTTCTTC CASLPGGMGNEQFF